A selection of T cell receptor beta chains follows, all from one sample in a study of CDR3 diversity in severe acne. A single record per CDR3 protein comes from TCRdb applying MiXCR to the PCR reads. Among more than 80,000 distinct CDR3 sequences listed, roughly 49% were seen once. Sequencing input: blood. Receptors were obtained from a male donor with severe acne vulgaris. Each CDR3 is given without its conserved first and last residue.

>TRBJ2-5|TRBV7-2
ASRGVGREVSQETQY
>TRBJ2-5|TRBV10-3
AITPGQGRETQY
>TRBJ2-7|TRBV5-4
ASSGGSGWY
>TRBJ2-1|TRBV29-1
SVLRDPSYNEQF
>TRBJ1-2|TRBV24-1
ATSDPGQNSYT
>TRBJ1-2|TRBV6-6
ASSDEQAIFYGYT
>TRBJ1-5|TRBV5-8
ASSPRGGGFNQPQH
>TRBJ2-2|TRBV19
ASRPRPWTGDTGELF
>TRBJ2-6|TRBV11-1
ASSHLAGGRGANVLT
>TRBJ2-2|TRBV10-3
AISESPAGELF
>TRBJ2-1|TRBV6-5
ASSAGTPGPYNEQF
>TRBJ1-2|TRBV24-1
AVAGTDDYGYT
>TRBJ1-2|TRBV7-8
ASSLGGGTGSYGYT
>TRBJ2-6|TRBV19
ASSSYRGANVLT
>TRBJ2-7|TRBV20-1
SASWDRGYEQY
>TRBJ2-5|TRBV4-1
ASSEGQGWETQY
>TRBJ2-5|TRBV15
ATSRTRVETQY
>TRBJ2-3|TRBV6-1
ASSDLAGGANTQY
>TRBJ2-3|TRBV6-4
ASSAGPGTDTQC
>TRBJ2-5|TRBV20-1
SAEGLQTQY
>TRBJ2-7|TRBV25-1
ASSARRVRRAYEQY
>TRBJ1-5|TRBV12-3/TRBV12-4
ASSLERGLRQPQH
>TRBJ2-1|TRBV19
ASTESSGSPDHHEQF
>TRBJ1-5|TRBV2
ASSESGNQPQH
>TRBJ2-7|TRBV7-9
ASSLGENYEQY
>TRBJ2-5|TRBV6-5
ASRAPGGQETQY
>TRBJ2-7|TRBV10-2
ASSESKLSSYEQY
>TRBJ2-3|TRBV10-3
AIRTIRGQGTPDTQY
>TRBJ2-1|TRBV10-2
ASSESGTSGSEQF
>TRBJ1-1|TRBV2
ASRKNTEAF
>TRBJ1-1|TRBV6-2/TRBV6-3
ASTPLIGAAF
>TRBJ2-3|TRBV6-6
ASSLAETTDTQY
>TRBJ2-3|TRBV11-2
ASSFRQATDTQY
>TRBJ2-5|TRBV6-4
ASSDRGTSGAQETQY
>TRBJ1-5|TRBV4-1
ASSQGDVGNQPQH
>TRBJ1-5|TRBV2
ASSVQGHQPQH
>TRBJ2-1|TRBV11-3
ASSFLGTNDNEQF
>TRBJ2-7|TRBV15
ATSARRTGGSYEQY
>TRBJ1-3|TRBV5-6
ASSQPGVYSGNTIY
>TRBJ2-3|TRBV11-2
ASSLEGSLE
>TRBJ1-1|TRBV25-1
ASSDSLSVDNTEAF
>TRBJ2-7|TRBV4-2
ASSPEQGGEQY
>TRBJ2-2|TRBV11-2
ASSLVSAGELF
>TRBJ1-1|TRBV11-2
ASINNGGGTEAF
>TRBJ2-2|TRBV29-1
SVGLGGPNTGELF
>TRBJ2-2|TRBV7-3
ASSLSGDGELF
>TRBJ1-2|TRBV9
ASSVVSWQPNYGYT
>TRBJ2-7|TRBV25-1
ASRQSYEQY
>TRBJ2-5|TRBV7-8
ASSSLAGGETQY
>TRBJ1-1|TRBV10-1
ASSLDRLNTEAF
>TRBJ1-1|TRBV7-9
ASSLYWGKETEAF
>TRBJ2-7|TRBV12-3/TRBV12-4
ASSEGMRGLQAYEQY
>TRBJ2-1|TRBV6-5
ASSYSRRGEDYNEQF